These 9 T cell receptor beta chains came from one sample sequenced in a study of T cell repertoires in cytomegalovirus infection. A single record per CDR3 protein comes from TCRdb applying MiXCR to the reads. The sample has 750,000 to 900,000 distinct CDR3 sequences, around 29% seen once. For these receptors, no antigen is known. The sequenced sample was cultured CD8+ T cells from PBMCs, obtained from culture after CMV antigen stimulation. The receptor set was obtained from a human donor in good health (CMV status not recorded). Some clones in this sample may be carry-over from other donors' samples.

Many counts were recorded for this clonotype. For the CDR3, the DNA is TGTGCCAGCAGCCAAAGCCGGGGTTCCACTGAAGCTTTCTTT. This encodes CASSQSRGSTEAFF. This sequence joins TRBV7-6 and TRBJ1-1, with D unresolved. There are 14 residues in the CDR3. Germline V gene sequence: CDR1 SGHVS, CDR2 FNYEAQ. V was trimmed by 5 bases and J by 4 bases, leaving 14 bases between them.

This chain joins TRBV11-3 and TRBJ2-5; 11 bases line up with TRBD2. CDR3 length: 15 amino acids. CDR1 is SGHNT and CDR2 is YENEEA in the germline V gene. Trimming cost V 5 bases and J 9 bases; bases outside gene matches: 11. This CDR3 reads CASSQTSGGRSAQYF. DNA for the CDR3: TGTGCCAGCAGCCAAACTAGCGGGGGACGTTCCGCCCAGTACTTC.

In this sample, this clonotype turned up many times. This sequence joins TRBV10-3 and TRBJ1-2; 7 bases line up with TRBD1. Germline V gene data show CDR1 as ENHRY and CDR2 as SYGVKD. J was trimmed by 7 bases and V by 0 bases; bases with no gene match: 5. This CDR3 comprises 14 residues. CDR3 in DNA: TGTGCCATCAGTGAGTCGGGGACAGTTATTGGCTACACCTTC. This sequence encodes CAISESGTVIGYTF.

The V call is TRBV15, the J call TRBJ1-6; no firm D call. This CDR3 has 16 amino acids. Trimming took 1 base from V and 0 from J, leaving 7 bases between them. Germline lookup yields CDR1 LNHNV and CDR2 YYDKDF (reference sequence). The CDR3 sequence is CATSRGMSSYNSPLHF. CDR3 DNA sequence: TGTGCCACCAGCAGAGGGATGAGCTCCTATAATTCACCCCTCCACTTT.

A few counts support this clonotype. The chain employs TRBV12-5 and TRBJ2-2; TRBD1 agrees at 7 bases. The J segment lost 3 bases and the V segment lost 11 bases, leaving 3 bases of the junction unmatched. The CDR3 totals 12 residues. CDR1 is LGHNT, CDR2 FRNRAP, per germline. The CDR3 nucleotides are TGTGCTCCCCAGGGGGACACCGGGGAGCTGTTTTTT. As protein: CAPQGDTGELFF.

The CDR3 nucleotides read TGTGCCAGCTCCCGGGACAGGCCTCTCTACAATGAGCAGTTCTTC. Amino acid sequence: CASSRDRPLYNEQFF. The rearrangement uses TRBV6-1 and TRBJ2-1; TRBD1 agrees at 8 bases. The CDR3 totals 15 residues. The germline gives CDR1 MNHNS, CDR2 SASEGT. V shed 8 bases and J 3 bases; nucleotides not matched to a gene: 9.

The chain employs TRBV6-6 and TRBJ2-2, with 9 bases that match TRBD1. The CDR3 extends over 16 amino acids. J was trimmed by 7 bases and V by 9 bases; bases with no gene match: 15. Germline values: CDR1 MNHNY, CDR2 SVGAGI (reference sequence). The CDR3 reads CASFSGTGNGVGELFF. The CDR3, as DNA: TGTGCCAGTTTTTCCGGGACAGGGAATGGAGTCGGGGAGCTGTTTTTT.

This clonotype appeared a few times. One end of the junction is discordant with germline, which a read error may explain. The J gene is TRBJ2-3, the V gene TRBV12-3 or TRBV12-4, with TRBD2 as a possible D gene (6 bases). This CDR3 spans 13 amino acids. The DNA for the CDR3 is TGTGCCAGCAGTATAGCGGAGACAGATACGCAGTATTTT. This sequence encodes CASSIAETDTQYF.

This clonotype occurred a few times. The chain is built from TRBV6-6 and TRBJ2-3; 7 bases are a match to TRBD2. Trimming at V came to 6 bases and at J to 0 bases, leaving 15 bases not matched to a gene. This CDR3 region has 18 residues. Germline V CDR1 and CDR2: MNHNY, SVGAGI (reference sequence). The CDR3 loop is CASRTQGGGPISTDTQYF. The CDR3 DNA follows: TGTGCCAGCAGGACTCAAGGCGGGGGACCAATTAGCACAGATACGCAGTATTTT.